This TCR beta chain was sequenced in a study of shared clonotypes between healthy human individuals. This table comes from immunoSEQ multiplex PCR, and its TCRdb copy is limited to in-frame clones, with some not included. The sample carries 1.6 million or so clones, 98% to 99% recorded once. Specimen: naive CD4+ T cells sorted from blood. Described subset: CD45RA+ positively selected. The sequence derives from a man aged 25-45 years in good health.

The DNA of the CDR3 is TGTGCCAGCAGCGGCAGGCCGGGCAGCCGAAACACTGAAGCTTTCTTT. This translates into CASSGRPGSRNTEAFF. This chain uses TRBV11-2 with TRBJ1-1; D is ambiguous. The CDR3 contains 16 residues. Germline CDR1 and CDR2: SGHAT and FQNNGV. Trimming pared 5 bases from V and 2 bases from J, leaving 18 bases between.